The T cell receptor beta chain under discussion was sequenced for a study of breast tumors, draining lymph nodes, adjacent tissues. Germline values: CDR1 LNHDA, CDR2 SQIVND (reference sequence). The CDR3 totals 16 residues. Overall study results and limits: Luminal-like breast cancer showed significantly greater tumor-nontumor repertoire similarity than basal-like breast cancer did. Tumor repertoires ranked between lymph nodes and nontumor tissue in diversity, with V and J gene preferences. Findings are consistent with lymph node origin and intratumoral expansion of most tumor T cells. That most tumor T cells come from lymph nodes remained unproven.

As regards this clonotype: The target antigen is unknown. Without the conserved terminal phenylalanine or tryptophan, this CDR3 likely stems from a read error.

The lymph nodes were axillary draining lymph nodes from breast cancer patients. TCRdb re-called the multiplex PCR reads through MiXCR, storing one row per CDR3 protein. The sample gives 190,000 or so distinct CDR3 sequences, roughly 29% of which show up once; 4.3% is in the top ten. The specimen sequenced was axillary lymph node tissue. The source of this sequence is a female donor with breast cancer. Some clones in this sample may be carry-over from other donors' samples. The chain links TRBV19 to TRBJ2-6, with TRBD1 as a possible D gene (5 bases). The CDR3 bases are TGTGCCAGTAGTTCAACGTGGGGCGCTGGGGTCAACGTCCTGACTTCC. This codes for CASSSTWGAGVNVLTS.